This T cell receptor beta chain emerged from a study of CD8 T cells in ankylosing spondylitis. Many counts were recorded for this clonotype. Antigen unknown. Regarding the study as a whole: Eight highly homologous variants formed a TCR beta motif that appeared characteristic of ankylosing spondylitis blood. Reportedly, disease-linked clones are significantly enriched in ankylosing spondylitis patients' matched synovial fluid.

Making the TCR beta libraries involved quantitative 5'-RACE with molecular barcodes. TCRdb re-analysed the 5' RACE reads in MiXCR, keeping a single row per CDR3 protein. The sample contains approximately 350,000 distinct CDR3 sequences, roughly 15% of which appear only once. Per germline, CDR1 MNHEY and CDR2 SVGAGI. J was trimmed by 4 bases and V by 0 bases; bases with no gene match: 4. The CDR3 consists of 16 residues. V gene TRBV6-5 combines with J gene TRBJ2-2; 8 bases agree with TRBD2. Sample: blood, either unsorted or a sorted T cell fraction (not recorded which). The source is a male donor with ankylosing spondylitis or in good health (not recorded which). DNA of the CDR3: TGTGCCAGCAGTTACTCGAGCCGGGGGGGCACCGGGGAGCTGTTTTTT. It encodes CASSYSSRGGTGELFF.